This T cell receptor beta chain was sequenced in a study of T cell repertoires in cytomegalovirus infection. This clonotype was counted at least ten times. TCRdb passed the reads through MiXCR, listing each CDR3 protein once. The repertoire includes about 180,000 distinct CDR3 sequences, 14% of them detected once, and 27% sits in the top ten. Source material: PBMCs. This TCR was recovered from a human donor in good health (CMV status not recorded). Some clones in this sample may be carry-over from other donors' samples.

The CDR3 here is CASSLDGGDGNTIYF. In DNA, the CDR3 is TGTGCCAGCAGCTTAGATGGGGGAGACGGAAACACCATATATTTT. The chain carries TRBV7-2 and TRBJ1-3, with D perhaps TRBD1 (5 bases). Per the germline V gene, CDR1 is SGHTA and CDR2 is FQGNSA. The length of the CDR3 is 15 residues. The germline V and J ends were trimmed by 1 base and 4 bases, with 11 bases remaining between them.